Following are 20 T cell receptor beta chains from one sample sequenced in a study of graft-versus-host responses after intestinal transplantation. TCRdb's copy holds only in-frame clones and misses some; the assay was immunoSEQ multiplex PCR. The sample records about 97,000 clones, less than 95% being singletons. For these TCRs, the target antigens are not known. The input for sequencing was unstimulated CD8+ T cells sorted from spleen or lymph node cells, taken before transplant. These receptors were collected from a human donor who was the organ donor for an intestinal transplant.

This clone was seen only a few times. The chain joins TRBV7-9 to TRBJ2-5; tentatively, D is TRBD2 (5 bases). The V gene's germline CDR1 is SEHNR and CDR2 FQNEAQ (reference sequence). Trimming removed 1 base at V and 2 bases at J, with 11 bases between. CDR3 length: 15 amino acids. The CDR3 reads CASSLGWERQETQYF. The CDR3, as DNA: TGTGCCAGCAGCTTAGGATGGGAGCGGCAAGAGACCCAGTACTTC. The whole variable domain, filled in from reference TRBV7-9 and TRBJ2-5, reads DTGVSQNPRHKITKRGQNVTFRCDPISEHNRLYWYRQTLGQGPEFLTYFQNEAQLEKSRLLSDRFSAERPKGSFSTLEIQRTEQGDSAMYLCASSLGWERQETQYFGPGTRLLVL.

The rearrangement joins TRBV11-2 to TRBJ2-1; D might be TRBD2 (6 bases). The germline V gene encodes CDR1 SGHAT and CDR2 FQNNGV. The germline V and J ends were trimmed by 4 bases and 2 bases, with 15 bases remaining between them. CDR3 size: 16 residues. The CDR3 nucleotides are TGTGCCAGCAGCTACCTCCGCGGAGGGCCCTACAATGAGCAGTTCTTC. It codes for CASSYLRGGPYNEQFF.

This sequence joins TRBV9 and TRBJ2-2; 7 positions agree with TRBD1. Unmatched junction bases numbered 3, after V lost 3 bases and J lost 4 bases. Germline CDR1 and CDR2: SGDLS and YYNGEE. CDR3 size: 14 residues. The CDR3 region has the DNA TGTGCCAGCAGCGAAGGGGGCTCCACCGGGGAGCTGTTTTTT. Translating it yields CASSEGGSTGELFF.

This chain uses TRBV19 with TRBJ2-1; 13 nucleotides match TRBD2. This CDR3 is built from 19 residues. Germline V gene data show CDR1 as LNHDA and CDR2 as SQIVND (reference sequence). V shed 4 bases and J 0 bases; nucleotides not matched to a gene: 9. CDR3 DNA sequence: TGTGCCAGTAGTAGGGGACTAGCGGGATTCTCGAGCTCCTACAATGAGCAGTTCTTC. This codes for CASSRGLAGFSSSYNEQFF.

V gene TRBV13 combines with J gene TRBJ2-7, with D maybe TRBD1 (5 bases). Trimming removed 6 bases from V and 7 bases from J, with 13 bases in between. CDR3 length: 12 amino acids. Germline assignment: CDR1 PRHDT and CDR2 FYEKMQ (reference sequence). The CDR3 spells CASSHVKGEQYF. CDR3 sequence (DNA): TGTGCCAGCAGTCACGTTAAGGGGGAGCAGTACTTC.

The chain employs TRBV6-1 and TRBJ2-7; 7 bases map to TRBD1. CDR1 is MNHNS, CDR2 SASEGT, per germline. The CDR3 totals 17 residues. V lost 3 bases, J lost 4 bases, and 15 bases stayed unmatched. CDR3 protein: CASSDDFTGVSLYEQYF. CDR3 bases: TGTGCCAGCAGTGATGATTTTACAGGGGTCTCGCTATACGAGCAGTACTTC.

The genes are TRBV7-9 and TRBJ2-3; 8 nucleotides line up with TRBD2. The junction had 12 bases not matched to a gene; V was cut back by 3 bases and J by 4 bases. CDR3 length equals 17 residues. The V gene's germline CDR1 is SEHNR and CDR2 FQNEAQ (reference sequence). The CDR3 region is CASSFPSGTSGSDTQYF. CDR3 nucleotides: TGTGCCAGCAGCTTCCCTTCCGGGACTAGTGGATCAGATACGCAGTATTTT.

Only one count was recorded for this clone. The V call is TRBV4-1, the J call TRBJ2-1, with 8 bases fitting TRBD2. CDR3 length: 17 amino acids. Germline V CDR1 and CDR2: MGHRA, YSYEKL. Germline trimming cut 0 bases from V and 4 bases from J; bases unmatched to any gene: 8. CDR3 in DNA: TGCGCCAGCAGCCAAGAGGTTCTAGCGGGTCCTTACAATGAGCAGTTCTTC. Protein sequence: CASSQEVLAGPYNEQFF.

The chain links TRBV9 to TRBJ1-2, with 8 nucleotides matching TRBD1. V lost 4 bases, J lost 3 bases, and 8 bases stayed unmatched. The V gene's germline CDR1 is SGDLS and CDR2 YYNGEE. The CDR3 length is 15 residues. CDR3 DNA: TGTGCCAGCAGCCCGACCAGGGGGCTGCACTATGGCTACACCTTC. It specifies CASSPTRGLHYGYTF. Based on the CDR3 plus reference TRBV9 and TRBJ1-2, the full variable domain is DSGVTQTPKHLITATGQRVTLRCSPRSGDLSVYWYQQSLDQGLQFLIQYYNGEERAKGNILERFSAQQFPDLHSELNLSSLELGDSALYFCASSPTRGLHYGYTFGSGTRLTVV.

The rearrangement uses TRBV30 and TRBJ1-6; D unresolved. This CDR3 is built from 11 residues. CDR1 is GTSNPN and CDR2 is SVGIG in the germline V gene (reference sequence). The V and J ends lost 4 bases and 7 bases respectively, with 5 bases between them. The CDR3 bases are TGTGCCTGGACAGTCAATTCACCCCTCCACTTT. It is translated as CAWTVNSPLHF.

This clone was found once. V is TRBV29-1 and J is TRBJ2-1; 9 bases map to TRBD2. CDR1 is SQVTM and CDR2 is ANQGSEA in the germline V gene. The CDR3 totals 15 residues. V was clipped by 0 bases and J by 8 bases; unmatched bases: 8. This chain's CDR3 is CSVEESSGVWDEQFF. CDR3 bases: TGCAGCGTTGAAGAATCTAGCGGGGTCTGGGATGAGCAGTTCTTC.

This chain links TRBV13 with TRBJ2-5, with TRBD2 matching 11 bases. Germline CDR1 reads PRHDT; CDR2 reads FYEKMQ (reference sequence). The CDR3 runs 16 residues. Unmatched junction bases numbered 3, after V lost 3 bases and J lost 0 bases. The CDR3 DNA follows: TGTGCCAGCAGCTTGGGGACTAGCGGAGACCAAGAGACCCAGTACTTC. Translating it yields CASSLGTSGDQETQYF.

This chain joins TRBV28 and TRBJ1-1; no clear D gene. Germline-derived CDR1 and CDR2 are MDHEN and SYDVKM. Trimming removed 3 bases at V and 3 bases at J, with 11 bases between. This CDR3 is 14 amino acids long. The CDR3 loop is CASSFSWGDTEAFF. The CDR3 nucleotides read TGTGCCAGCAGTTTCTCTTGGGGAGACACTGAAGCTTTCTTT.

V gene TRBV2 combines with J gene TRBJ1-5; D ambiguous. In germline, CDR1 is SNHLY, CDR2 FYNNEI. V was shortened by 0 bases and J by 0 bases, with 24 bases between the two germline ends. The CDR3 runs 21 residues. CDR3 residues: CASSEAYLEVVELYSNQPQHF. CDR3 nucleotide sequence: TGTGCCAGCAGTGAAGCGTACCTTGAAGTTGTCGAACTTTATAGCAATCAGCCCCAGCATTTT. Complete variable domain (other parts from reference TRBV2 and TRBJ1-5): EPEVTQTPSHQVTQMGQEVILRCVPISNHLYFYWYRQILGQKVEFLVSFYNNEISEKSEIFDDQFSVERPDGSNFTLKIRSTKLEDSAMYFCASSEAYLEVVELYSNQPQHFGDGTRLSIL.

The chain is built from TRBV2 and TRBJ2-7; perhaps TRBD2 as D (5 bases). The V end was cut by 8 bases, the J end by 2 bases, with 13 bases between. CDR3 length: 13 amino acids. Germline loops: CDR1 SNHLY, CDR2 FYNNEI. The DNA for the CDR3 is TGTGCCAGCTGCTATAGCGTTGCCTACGAGCAGTACTTC. Translation: CASCYSVAYEQYF.

The V gene is TRBV9, the J gene TRBJ2-5; TRBD1 matches at 7 bases. Germline V gene data show CDR1 as SGDLS and CDR2 as YYNGEE. The trim removed 4 bases at V and 4 bases at J, leaving 10 bases unmatched. This CDR3 region has 15 residues. The chain's CDR3 is CASSTWDRVGETQYF. The CDR3 bases are TGTGCCAGCAGCACCTGGGACAGAGTTGGAGAGACCCAGTACTTC.

The J gene is TRBJ1-2, the V gene TRBV28; D is unresolved. The V gene's germline CDR1 is MDHEN and CDR2 SYDVKM. Trimming took off 3 bases at V and 4 bases at J, with 9 bases between the two ends. The CDR3 runs 13 residues. The CDR3 loop reads CASSFPLIYGYTF. The DNA of the CDR3 is TGTGCCAGCAGTTTCCCCTTAATCTATGGCTACACCTTC.

The genes are TRBV1 and TRBJ2-3; TRBD2 is the table's D call, not checked against the DNA. TRBV1 is a documented pseudogene. The CDR3 contains 16 residues. CDR3: CTSSLRTSGSTDTQYF. Written as DNA, the CDR3 is TGCACCAGCAGCCTTCGGACTAGCGGGAGCACAGATACGCAGTATTTT.

This chain connects TRBV13 to TRBJ1-2; tentatively, D is TRBD1 (6 bases). The germline V gene encodes CDR1 PRHDT and CDR2 FYEKMQ (reference sequence). The CDR3 runs 18 residues. V was shortened by 5 bases and J by 4 bases, with 26 bases between the two germline ends. The CDR3 here is CASSAPYSRRGRLYGYTF. DNA of the CDR3: TGTGCCAGCAGCGCCCCTTATTCCCGGCGGGGGCGACTCTATGGCTACACCTTC.

The chain uses TRBV30 and TRBJ2-7; 7 nucleotides agree with TRBD1. J lost 2 bases, V lost 0 bases, and 1 base had no gene match. Germline V gene sequence: CDR1 GTSNPN, CDR2 SVGIG (reference sequence). The CDR3 is made up of 13 amino acids. CDR3 amino acids: CAWSVGQAYEQYF. The CDR3 DNA sequence: TGTGCCTGGAGTGTAGGACAGGCCTACGAGCAGTACTTC. The entire variable domain, with the rest obtained from reference TRBV30 and TRBJ2-7, is as follows: SQTIHQWPATLVQPVGSPLSLECTVEGTSNPNLYWYRQAAGRGLQLLFYSVGIGQISSEVPQNLSASRPQDRQFILSSKKLLLSDSGFYLCAWSVGQAYEQYFGPGTRLTVT.